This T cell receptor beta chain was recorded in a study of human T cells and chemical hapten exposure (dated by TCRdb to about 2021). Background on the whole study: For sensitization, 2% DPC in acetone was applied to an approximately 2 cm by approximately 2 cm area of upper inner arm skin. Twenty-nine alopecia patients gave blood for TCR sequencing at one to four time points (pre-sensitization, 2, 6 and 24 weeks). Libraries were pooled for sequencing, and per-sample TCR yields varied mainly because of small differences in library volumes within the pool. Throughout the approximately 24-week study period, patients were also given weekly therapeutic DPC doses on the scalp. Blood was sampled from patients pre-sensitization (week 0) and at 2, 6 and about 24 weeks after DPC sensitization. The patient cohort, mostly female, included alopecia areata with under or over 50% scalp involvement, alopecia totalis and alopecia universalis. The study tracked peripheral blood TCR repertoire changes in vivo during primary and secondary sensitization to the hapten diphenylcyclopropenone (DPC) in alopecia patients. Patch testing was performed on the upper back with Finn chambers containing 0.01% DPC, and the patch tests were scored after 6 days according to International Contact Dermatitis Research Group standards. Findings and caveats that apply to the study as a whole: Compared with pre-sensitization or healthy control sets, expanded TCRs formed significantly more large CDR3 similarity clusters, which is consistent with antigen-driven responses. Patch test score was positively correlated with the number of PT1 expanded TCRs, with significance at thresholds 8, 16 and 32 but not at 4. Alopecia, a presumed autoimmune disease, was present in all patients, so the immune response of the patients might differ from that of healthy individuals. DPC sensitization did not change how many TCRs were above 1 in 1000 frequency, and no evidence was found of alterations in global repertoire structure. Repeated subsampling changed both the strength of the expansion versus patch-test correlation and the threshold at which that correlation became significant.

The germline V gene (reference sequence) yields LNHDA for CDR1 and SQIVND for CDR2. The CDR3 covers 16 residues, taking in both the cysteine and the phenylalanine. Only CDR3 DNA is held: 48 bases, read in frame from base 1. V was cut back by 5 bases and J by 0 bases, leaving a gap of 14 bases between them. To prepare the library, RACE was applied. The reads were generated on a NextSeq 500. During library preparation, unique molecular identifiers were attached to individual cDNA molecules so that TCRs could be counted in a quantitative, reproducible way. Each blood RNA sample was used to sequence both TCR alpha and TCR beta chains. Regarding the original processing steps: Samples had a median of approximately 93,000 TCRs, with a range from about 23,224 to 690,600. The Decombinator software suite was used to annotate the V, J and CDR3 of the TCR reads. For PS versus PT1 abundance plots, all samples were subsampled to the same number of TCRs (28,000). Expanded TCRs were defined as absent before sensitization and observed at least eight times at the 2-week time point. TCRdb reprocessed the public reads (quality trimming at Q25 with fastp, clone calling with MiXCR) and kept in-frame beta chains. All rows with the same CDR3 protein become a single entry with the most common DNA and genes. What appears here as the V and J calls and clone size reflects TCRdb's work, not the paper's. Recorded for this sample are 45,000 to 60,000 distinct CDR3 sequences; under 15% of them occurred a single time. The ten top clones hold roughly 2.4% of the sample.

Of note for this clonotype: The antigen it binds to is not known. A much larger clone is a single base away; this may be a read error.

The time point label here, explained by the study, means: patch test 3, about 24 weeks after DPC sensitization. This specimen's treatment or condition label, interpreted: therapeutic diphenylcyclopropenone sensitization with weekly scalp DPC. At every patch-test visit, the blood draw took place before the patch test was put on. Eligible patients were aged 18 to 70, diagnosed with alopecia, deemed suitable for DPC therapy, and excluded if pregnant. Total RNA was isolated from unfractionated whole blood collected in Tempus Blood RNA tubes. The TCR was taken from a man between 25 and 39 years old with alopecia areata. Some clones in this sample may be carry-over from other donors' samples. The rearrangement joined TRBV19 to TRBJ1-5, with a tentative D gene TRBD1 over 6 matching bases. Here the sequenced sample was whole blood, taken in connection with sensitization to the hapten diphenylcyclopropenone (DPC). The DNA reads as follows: TGTGCCAGTAGTGTCGAGACAGGTCATAGCAATCAGCCCCAGCATTTT. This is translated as CASSVETGHSNQPQHF. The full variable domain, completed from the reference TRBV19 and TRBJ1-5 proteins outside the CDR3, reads DGGITQSPKYLFRKEGQNVTLSCEQNLNHDAMYWYRQDPGQGLRLIYYSQIVNDFQKGDIAEGYSVSREKKESFPLTVTSAQKNPTAFYLCASSVETGHSNQPQHFGDGTRLSIL.